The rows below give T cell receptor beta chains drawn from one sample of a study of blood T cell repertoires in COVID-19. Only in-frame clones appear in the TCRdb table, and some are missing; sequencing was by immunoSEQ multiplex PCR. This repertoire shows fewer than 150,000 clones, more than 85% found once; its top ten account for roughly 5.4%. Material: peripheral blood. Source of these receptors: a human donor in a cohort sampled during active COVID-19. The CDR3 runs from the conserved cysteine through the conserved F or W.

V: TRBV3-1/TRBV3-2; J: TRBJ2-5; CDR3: CASSQKFAAGGRETQYF
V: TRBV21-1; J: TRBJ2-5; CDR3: CASSKEGQREAEETQYF
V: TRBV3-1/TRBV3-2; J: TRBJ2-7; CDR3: CASSLYGQGRGEQYF
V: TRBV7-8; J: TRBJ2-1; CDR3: CASSGGGRPSYNEQFF
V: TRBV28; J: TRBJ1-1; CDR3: CASSFRGRGSTEAFF
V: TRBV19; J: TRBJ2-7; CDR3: CASSIGQGSEQYF
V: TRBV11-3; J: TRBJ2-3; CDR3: CASSLEGQGRNRTDTQYF
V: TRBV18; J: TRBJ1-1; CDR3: CASSPYQAKNTEAFF
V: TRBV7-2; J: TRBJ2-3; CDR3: CASSSQGSDTQYF
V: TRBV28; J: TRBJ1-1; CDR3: CASRLRDTVNTEAFF
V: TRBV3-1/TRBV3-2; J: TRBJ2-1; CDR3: CASSQEGGGEQFF
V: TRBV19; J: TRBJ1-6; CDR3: CASSRGGAGSYNSPLHF
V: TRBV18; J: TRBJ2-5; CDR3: CASSPSSLKETQYF
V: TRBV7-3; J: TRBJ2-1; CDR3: CASSPSRDNEQFF
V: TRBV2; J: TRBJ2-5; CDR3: CASSLLAAGETQYF
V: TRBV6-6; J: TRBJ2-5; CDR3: CASSYSTGGQTQYF
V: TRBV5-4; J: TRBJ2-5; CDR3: CASSLSFTSGGGTQYF
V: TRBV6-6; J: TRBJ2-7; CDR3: CASSPREGPYEQYF
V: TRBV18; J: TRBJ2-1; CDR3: CASSEQGWGNEQFF
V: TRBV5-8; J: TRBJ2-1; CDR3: CASSSQGARNNEQFF
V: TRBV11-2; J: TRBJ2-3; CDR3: CASSLENPDTQYF
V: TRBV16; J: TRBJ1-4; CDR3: CASSYTDRGIVEKLFF
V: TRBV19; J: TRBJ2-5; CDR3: CASRATSGDQETQYF
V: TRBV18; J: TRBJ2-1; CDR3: CASSPLGGATEQFF
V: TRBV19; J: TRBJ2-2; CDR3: CASSKSRGGAYTGELFF
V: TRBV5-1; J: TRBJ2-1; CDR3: CASSLTDNEQFF
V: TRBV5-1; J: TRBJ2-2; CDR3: CASSRGQAPGSCFF
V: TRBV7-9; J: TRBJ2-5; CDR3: CASSLIGGQGEETQYF